Below, 19 T cell receptor beta chains from the same sample are listed, as sequenced in a study of T cell changes during pregnancy in multiple sclerosis (dated by TCRdb to about 2019). Preparation of the library involved the immunoSEQ multiplex PCR assay. Not all clones reach the TCRdb copy of this immuneACCESS table, which keeps in-frame sequences only. Checked studies attribute under half of the gap to unresolved V genes and leave the rest unexplained. This sample gives tens of thousands of clones in total; more than 70% of them show up just once. The biggest ten clones account for 0.75% to 0.9% of the sample. Sample: CD4+ T cells from peripheral blood mononuclear cells, taken after pregnancy. The receptors were sampled from a female donor in good health, enrolled as a control in a pregnancy study.

The genes are TRBV11-1 and TRBJ2-2; 7 positions agree with TRBD2. J lost 9 bases, V lost 4 bases, and 11 bases had no gene match. The CDR3 is 15 amino acids. Looked up from germline, CDR1 is SGHAT and CDR2 is FQDESV (reference sequence). CDR3 sequence: CASSSGTTRTRELFF. CDR3 DNA: TGTGCCAGCAGCTCCGGGACTACACGGACCCGGGAGCTGTTTTTT.

The chain combines TRBV7-2 with TRBJ1-4; D remains ambiguous. There are 15 residues in the CDR3. The germline CDR1 and CDR2 sequences are SGHTA and FQGNSA. Trimming took off 2 bases at V and 5 bases at J, with 12 bases between the two ends. The CDR3 protein is CASSLQVGPNEKLFF. The DNA of the CDR3 is TGTGCCAGCAGCTTACAGGTTGGCCCCAATGAAAAACTGTTTTTT.

This rearrangement joins TRBV6-1 to TRBJ2-5; 9 bases line up with TRBD1. The V and J ends lost 3 bases and 5 bases, in that order; junction bases with no gene match: 7. The germline V gene encodes CDR1 MNHNS and CDR2 SASEGT. The CDR3 is 15 amino acids. DNA for the CDR3: TGTGCCAGCAGTGAGATGGTAGGGACAGGGGAGACCCAGTACTTC. Its translation: CASSEMVGTGETQYF.

V gene TRBV10-2 combines with J gene TRBJ1-4; 8 bases align to TRBD1. This CDR3 has 17 residues. V dropped 5 bases and J dropped 3; count of bases not matched to a gene: 11. Per germline, CDR1 WSHSY and CDR2 SAAADI. The CDR3 DNA sequence: TGCGCCAGCAGTCCCGGGACAGGTTTCTTCGCTAATGAAAAACTGTTTTTT. As protein: CASSPGTGFFANEKLFF.

This chain uses TRBV7-8 with TRBJ1-6, with D uncertain. Trimming took 4 bases from V and 5 from J, leaving 18 bases between them. Germline lookup yields CDR1 SGHVS and CDR2 FQNEAQ. The CDR3 loop spans 17 amino acids. The CDR3 is CASSSPPYGRNNSPLHF. The CDR3 coding sequence is TGTGCCAGCAGCTCGCCACCCTACGGGAGGAATAATTCACCCCTCCACTTT.

This chain uses TRBV9 with TRBJ2-5; 10 bases are shared with TRBD2. V lost 4 bases to trimming and J lost 0 bases; unmatched junction nucleotides: 3. Germline V lookup: CDR1 SGDLS, CDR2 YYNGEE. The CDR3 is made up of 15 amino acids. CDR3 loop: CASSLGLADQETQYF. CDR3 in DNA: TGTGCCAGCAGCCTCGGACTAGCGGACCAAGAGACCCAGTACTTC.

The rearrangement links TRBV19 to TRBJ2-7; TRBD1 matches at 8 bases. The CDR3 is made up of 13 amino acids. Germline V lookup: CDR1 LNHDA, CDR2 SQIVND (reference sequence). Losses at the gene ends were 6 bases for V and 1 base for J; bases not matched to a gene: 2. The CDR3 reads CASSRTGSYEQYF. CDR3 nucleotide sequence: TGTGCCAGTAGCAGGACAGGGTCCTACGAGCAGTACTTC.

The table lists this clone with a count of one. The chain is built from TRBV28 and TRBJ2-7, with D unresolved. Germline V gene sequence: CDR1 MDHEN, CDR2 SYDVKM. The CDR3 sequence is 13 residues long. V was clipped by 4 bases and J by 3 bases, with 10 bases between them. CDR3 protein: CASSSSPGYEQYF. The CDR3 DNA reads as TGTGCCAGCAGTTCCTCTCCGGGCTACGAGCAGTACTTC.

The gene calls are TRBV6-6 and TRBJ2-3; 8 positions agree with TRBD2. This CDR3 is 16 amino acids long. V gave up 2 bases and J gave up 3 bases; unmatched junction bases: 7. Germline CDR1 is MNHNY and CDR2 is SVGAGI (reference sequence). CDR3 sequence reads: CASSYGAGGDTDTQYF. CDR3 nucleotide sequence: TGTGCCAGCAGTTACGGGGCGGGGGGTGATACAGATACGCAGTATTTT.

This rearrangement joins TRBV14 to TRBJ2-5, with 7 bases lining up with TRBD2. The CDR3 has 16 amino acids. Germline values: CDR1 SGHDN, CDR2 FVKESK. With 3 bases clipped from V and 1 base from J, the junction kept 8 bases outside the gene matches. CDR3 sequence: CASSQTGWTSQETQYF. The CDR3 nucleotides read TGTGCCAGCAGCCAGACTGGGTGGACTAGCCAAGAGACCCAGTACTTC.

Only a few counts were recorded for this clone. The chain links TRBV6-5 to TRBJ1-1; D is possibly TRBD1 (5 bases). The germline V and J ends were trimmed by 5 bases and 8 bases, with 12 bases remaining between them. CDR1 and CDR2 from the germline V gene are MNHEY and SVGAGI. There are 12 residues in the CDR3. The CDR3 spells CASSITGDEAFF. CDR3 coding DNA: TGTGCCAGCAGTATAACAGGAGACGAAGCTTTCTTT.

The chain joins TRBV5-5 to TRBJ2-1; TRBD2 agrees at 10 bases. V gave up 7 bases and J gave up 8 bases; unmatched junction bases: 12. This CDR3 spans 15 amino acids. Germline-derived CDR1 and CDR2 are SGHKS and YYEKEE (reference sequence). CDR3 nucleotides: TGTGCCAGCTTGATGAGCGGGGGGGCTTGGGATGAGCAGTTCTTC. Amino acids: CASLMSGGAWDEQFF.

The V gene is TRBV7-3, the J gene TRBJ1-1; 7 nucleotides align to TRBD1. V lost 5 bases, J lost 5 bases, and 14 bases stayed unmatched. Germline V gene sequence: CDR1 SGHTA, CDR2 FQGTGA. The CDR3 spans 16 residues. CDR3 sequence: CASSLLGPGGRTEAFF. CDR3 bases: TGTGCCAGCAGCCTACTGGGGCCAGGGGGAAGGACTGAAGCTTTCTTT.

Remarks on this clone: A junction end diverges from the germline sequence, so it may reflect a read error. J is TRBJ2-3 and V is TRBV7-2; TRBD2 matches at 9 bases. This CDR3 has 15 amino acids. Per the germline V gene, CDR1 is SGHTA and CDR2 is FQGNSA. CDR3 DNA: TGTGCCAGCAGGTTAGCGGGGGCTAGCACAGATACGCAGTATTTT. This codes for CASRLAGASTDTQYF.

The chain couples TRBV19 to TRBJ2-7; a possible D gene is TRBD2 (6 bases). Germline loops: CDR1 LNHDA, CDR2 SQIVND (reference sequence). Deletions cut 5 bases from V and 4 bases from J, with 9 bases between. The CDR3 runs 12 residues. This CDR3 reads CASSARGYEQYF. The CDR3 DNA reads as TGTGCCAGTAGTGCCCGGGGGTACGAGCAGTACTTC.

This sequence joins TRBV18 and TRBJ2-5; D not resolved. The germline CDR1 and CDR2 sequences are KGHSH and LQKENI. V was pared by 3 bases and J by 2 bases, with 7 bases between. This CDR3 is 13 amino acids long. In DNA, the CDR3 is TGTGCCAGCTCACCGACATTACAAGAGACCCAGTACTTC. Its protein is CASSPTLQETQYF.

This clone was seen only a few times. This chain joins TRBV10-1 and TRBJ2-7; the D gene is possibly TRBD2 (5 bases). V lost 2 bases, J lost 7 bases, and 15 bases lay in between. The CDR3 has 14 residues. Germline values: CDR1 WNHNN, CDR2 SYGVQD (reference sequence). The CDR3 nucleotides are TGCGCCAGCAGTGAGGCCTCAAAACTAGGGGAGCAGTACTTC. It translates to CASSEASKLGEQYF.

J is TRBJ2-5 and V is TRBV19, with TRBD2 matching 12 bases. Germline V gives CDR1 LNHDA, CDR2 SQIVND (reference sequence). This CDR3 has 16 residues. Trimming took 4 bases from V and 4 from J; bases not matched to a gene: 7. CDR3 protein: CASSTLLAGGGETQYF. The CDR3, as DNA: TGTGCCAGTAGTACATTACTAGCGGGGGGCGGAGAGACCCAGTACTTC.

The chain links TRBV7-8 to TRBJ1-5, with D possibly TRBD1 on 6 matching bases. CDR1 and CDR2 (germline): SGHVS, FQNEAQ. The CDR3 totals 15 residues. Deletions cut 5 bases from V and 0 bases from J, with 11 bases between. For the CDR3, the DNA is TGTGCCAGCAGCCCAGGACAGAATAGCAATCAGCCCCAGCATTTT. It codes for CASSPGQNSNQPQHF.